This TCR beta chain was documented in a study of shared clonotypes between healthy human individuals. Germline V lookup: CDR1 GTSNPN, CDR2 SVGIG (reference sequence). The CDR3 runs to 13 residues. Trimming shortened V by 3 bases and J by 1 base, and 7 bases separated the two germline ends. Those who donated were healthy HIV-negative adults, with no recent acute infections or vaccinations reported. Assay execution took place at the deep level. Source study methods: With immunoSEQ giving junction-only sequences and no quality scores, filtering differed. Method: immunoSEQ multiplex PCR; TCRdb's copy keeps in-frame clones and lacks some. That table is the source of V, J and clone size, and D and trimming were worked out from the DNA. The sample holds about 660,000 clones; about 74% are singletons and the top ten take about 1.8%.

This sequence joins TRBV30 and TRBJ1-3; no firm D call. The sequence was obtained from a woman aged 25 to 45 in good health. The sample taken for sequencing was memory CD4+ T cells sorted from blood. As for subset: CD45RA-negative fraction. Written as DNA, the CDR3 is TGTGCCTGGAGCCTCGGATCTGGAAACACCATATATTTT. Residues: CAWSLGSGNTIYF.